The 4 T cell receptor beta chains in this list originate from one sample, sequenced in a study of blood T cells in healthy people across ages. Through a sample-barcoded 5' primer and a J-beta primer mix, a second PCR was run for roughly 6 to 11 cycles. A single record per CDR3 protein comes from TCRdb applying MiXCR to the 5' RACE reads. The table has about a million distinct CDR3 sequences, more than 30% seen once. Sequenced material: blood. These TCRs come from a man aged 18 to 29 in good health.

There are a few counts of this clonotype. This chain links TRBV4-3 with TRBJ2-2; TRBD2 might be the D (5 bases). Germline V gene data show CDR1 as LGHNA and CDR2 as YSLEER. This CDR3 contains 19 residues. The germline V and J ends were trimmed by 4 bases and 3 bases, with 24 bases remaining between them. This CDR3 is CASSRRARGPETHTGELFF. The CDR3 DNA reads TGCGCCAGCAGCCGACGAGCCCGGGGTCCCGAAACTCACACCGGGGAGCTGTTTTTT.

CDR3 coding DNA: TGTGCCAGCAGCGTAGCGAGTGCGGGGGGGATTACCGGGGAGCTGTTTTTT. Its protein is CASSVASAGGITGELFF. This rearrangement joins TRBV9 to TRBJ2-2, with 9 bases fitting TRBD2. There are 17 residues in the CDR3. The trim removed 0 bases at V and 5 bases at J, leaving 8 bases unmatched. Germline CDR1 SGDLS, CDR2 YYNGEE.

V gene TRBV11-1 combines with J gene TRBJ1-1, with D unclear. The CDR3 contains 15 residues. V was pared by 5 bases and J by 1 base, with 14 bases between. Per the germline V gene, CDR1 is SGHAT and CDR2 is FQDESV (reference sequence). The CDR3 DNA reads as TGTGCCAGCAGCCCTAAGCGGGCCGCGAACACTGAAGCTTTCTTT. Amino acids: CASSPKRAANTEAFF.

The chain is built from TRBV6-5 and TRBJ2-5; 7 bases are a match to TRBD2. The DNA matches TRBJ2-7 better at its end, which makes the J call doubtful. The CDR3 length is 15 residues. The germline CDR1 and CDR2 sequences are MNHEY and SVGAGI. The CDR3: CASSYWWEGIYEQYF. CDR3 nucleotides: TGTGCCAGCAGTTACTGGTGGGAGGGAATCTACGAGCAGTACTTC.